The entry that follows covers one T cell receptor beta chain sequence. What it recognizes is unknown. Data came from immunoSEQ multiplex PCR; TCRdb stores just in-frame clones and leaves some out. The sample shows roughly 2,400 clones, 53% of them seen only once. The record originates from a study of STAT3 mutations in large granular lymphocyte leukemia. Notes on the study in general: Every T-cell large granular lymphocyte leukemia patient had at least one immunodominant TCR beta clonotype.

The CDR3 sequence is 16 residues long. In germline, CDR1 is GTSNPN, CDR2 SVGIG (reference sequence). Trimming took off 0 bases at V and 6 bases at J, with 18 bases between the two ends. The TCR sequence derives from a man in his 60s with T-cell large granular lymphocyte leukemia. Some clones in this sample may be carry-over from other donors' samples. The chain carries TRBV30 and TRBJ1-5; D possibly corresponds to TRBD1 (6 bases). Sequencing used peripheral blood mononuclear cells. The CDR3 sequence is CAWSVLGGAQGQPQHF. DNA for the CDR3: TGTGCCTGGAGTGTCCTCGGGGGGGCTCAAGGTCAGCCCCAGCATTTT.